This is a list of T cell receptor beta chains from one sample in a study of blood T cell repertoires in COVID-19. Sequenced by immunoSEQ multiplex PCR; TCRdb stores in-frame clones only, minus some. There are some 290,000 clones in the sample; around nine tenths occur only once, and roughly 10% lies in the top ten. The sample comprised peripheral blood. These receptors came from a woman in her 30s with COVID-19, enrolled during active disease. The CDR3 runs from the conserved cysteine through the conserved F or W. Fields, in order: J gene, V gene, D gene, clone size, CDR3 protein, CDR3 DNA. D genes are given only for firm matches. Rows give clone size only sometimes, using once, few, many, or a class for an expanded clone.

TRBJ2-3,TRBV30,-,-,CAWTGSSLSTDTQYF,TGTGCCTGGACTGGGTCTAGCCTCAGCACAGATACGCAGTATTTT
TRBJ2-5,TRBV6-5,TRBD1,-,CASSYNTGGAETQYF,TGTGCCAGCAGTTACAACACAGGGGGCGCCGAGACCCAGTACTTC
TRBJ2-7,TRBV28,-,-,CASSLRGISYEQYF,TGTGCCAGCAGTTTACGGGGAATCTCCTACGAGCAGTACTTC
TRBJ2-7,TRBV3-1/TRBV3-2,TRBD2,-,CASSRKLAPGYEQYF,TGTGCCAGCAGCCGAAAACTAGCGCCCGGGTACGAGCAGTACTTC
TRBJ2-1,TRBV6-1,-,-,CASSEWTNQFF,TGTGCCAGCAGTGAATGGACTAACCAGTTCTTC
TRBJ2-1,TRBV3-1/TRBV3-2,-,-,CASSQDRQRGALYYNEQFF,TGTGCCAGCAGCCAAGATCGACAACGGGGGGCGCTATACTACAATGAGCAGTTCTTC
TRBJ2-7,TRBV19,-,-,CASSIGQGTYEQYF,TGTGCCAGTAGTATTGGGCAGGGGACCTACGAGCAGTACTTC
TRBJ2-1,TRBV19,TRBD1,few,CATKWGQGANEQFF,TGTGCCACTAAATGGGGACAGGGCGCCAATGAGCAGTTCTTC
TRBJ2-3,TRBV5-5,-,-,CASSLTPGADTQYF,TGTGCCAGCAGCTTGACTCCGGGGGCAGATACGCAGTATTTT
TRBJ2-1,TRBV19,-,-,CASSIWGQSPYNEQFF,TGTGCCAGTAGTATATGGGGGCAGTCTCCCTACAATGAGCAGTTCTTC
TRBJ2-5,TRBV5-1,-,-,CASSLRGAQYF,TGCGCCAGCAGCTTGCGCGGGGCCCAGTACTTC
TRBJ1-1,TRBV21-1,-,-,CASSEYTLLILNTEAFF,TGTGCCAGCAGCGAGTATACCCTCTTGATTTTGAACACTGAAGCTTTCTTT
TRBJ2-5,TRBV29-1,-,-,CSAIRGQGETQYF,TGCAGCGCGATAAGGGGACAAGGAGAGACCCAGTACTTC
TRBJ1-4,TRBV7-6,-,-,CASSPPAQATTNEKLFF,TGTGCCAGCAGCCCTCCGGCACAGGCAACAACTAATGAAAAACTGTTTTTT
TRBJ2-5,TRBV4-1,TRBD2,-,CASSQSRTSGGYQETQYF,TGCGCCAGCAGCCAATCGAGGACTAGCGGGGGATACCAAGAGACCCAGTACTTC
TRBJ2-7,TRBV27,TRBD1,-,CASSAPGTGVTEQYF,TGTGCCAGCAGTGCACCCGGGACAGGGGTAACGGAGCAGTACTTC
TRBJ2-1,TRBV12-3/TRBV12-4,-,-,CASSPDFGEQFF,TGTGCCAGCAGCCCCGACTTCGGTGAGCAGTTCTTC
TRBJ1-5,TRBV7-6,-,-,CASSLGGPNQPQHF,TGTGCCAGCAGCTTAGGGGGGCCTAATCAGCCCCAGCATTTT
TRBJ1-2,TRBV18,-,-,CASSPPWTNYGYTF,TGTGCCAGCTCACCACCGTGGACAAACTATGGCTACACCTTC
TRBJ1-1,TRBV9,-,-,CASSVADSISIEAFF,TGTGCCAGCAGCGTGGCCGACAGTATTTCGATTGAAGCTTTCTTT
TRBJ1-4,TRBV5-4,TRBD1,few,CASSPDRRAGNEKLFF,TGTGCCAGCAGCCCGGACAGGCGCGCGGGTAATGAAAAACTGTTTTTT
TRBJ1-2,TRBV5-5,-,-,CASSLGYRPGRDNYGYTF,TGTGCCAGCAGCTTGGGGTATCGGCCAGGGAGGGATAACTATGGCTACACCTTC
TRBJ1-5,TRBV18,-,once,CASSPDSSNQPQHF,TGTGCCAGCTCACCTGACAGTAGCAATCAGCCCCAGCATTTT
TRBJ1-1,TRBV9,-,-,CASSVWGRNTEAFF,TGTGCCAGCAGCGTATGGGGGCGAAACACTGAAGCTTTCTTT
TRBJ2-5,TRBV15,TRBD1,-,CATSRGTITGTGRETQYF,TGTGCCACCAGCAGAGGGACAATAACCGGGACAGGGAGAGAGACCCAGTACTTC
TRBJ1-4,TRBV7-8,-,-,CASSSRGAGWEKLFF,TGTGCCAGCAGCTCCCGGGGCGCGGGATGGGAAAAACTGTTTTTT
TRBJ1-5,TRBV13,-,-,CASSLGGGGNQPQHF,TGTGCCAGCAGCTTAGGAGGAGGGGGCAATCAGCCCCAGCATTTT
TRBJ2-1,TRBV19,-,-,CASRTDRRRNEQFF,TGTGCCAGTAGGACAGACAGGAGGCGCAATGAGCAGTTCTTC
TRBJ2-1,TRBV7-6,TRBD1,-,CASSFSQGARFEQFF,TGTGCCAGCAGCTTTAGTCAGGGGGCGCGATTTGAGCAGTTCTTC
TRBJ1-6,TRBV5-3,-,-,CARSLARLAGMDGKSYNSPLHF,TGTGCCAGAAGCTTGGCCCGACTGGCAGGGATGGATGGGAAGTCCTATAATTCACCCCTCCACTTT
TRBJ2-1,TRBV27,TRBD2,-,CASSLGGGISEQFF,TGTGCCAGCAGTTTAGGGGGGGGGATCAGTGAGCAGTTCTTC
TRBJ2-5,TRBV2,TRBD1,-,CASSQGTEQETQYF,TGTGCCAGCAGTCAAGGGACAGAACAAGAGACCCAGTACTTC
TRBJ1-1,TRBV6-2/TRBV6-3,-,-,CASSRILGHGNTEAFF,TGTGCCAGCAGCCGCATCCTCGGACACGGAAACACTGAAGCTTTCTTT
TRBJ1-1,TRBV27,-,once,CASSLISDRRAFF,TGTGCCAGCAGTTTAATTTCCGATCGCAGAGCTTTCTTT
TRBJ1-1,TRBV2,TRBD1,-,CASSGDSRITEAFF,TGTGCCAGCAGTGGGGACAGCAGAATTACTGAAGCTTTCTTT
TRBJ2-2,TRBV5-1,-,once,CASSLEQNTGELFF,TGCGCCAGCAGCCTTGAACAGAACACCGGGGAGCTGTTTTTT
TRBJ2-7,TRBV29-1,TRBD2,-,CSTRGIGGGRGDEQYF,TGCAGCACTCGGGGGATCGGAGGCGGGAGAGGGGACGAGCAGTACTTC
TRBJ2-7,TRBV28,TRBD2,-,CASRPSSGGPFNEQYF,TGTGCCAGCAGGCCGTCTAGCGGGGGACCCTTTAACGAGCAGTACTTC
TRBJ2-7,TRBV7-9,-,-,CASSPSYEQYF,TGTGCCAGCAGCCCGTCCTACGAGCAGTACTTC
TRBJ1-3,TRBV5-1,TRBD1,-,CASSFQGQAYGNTIYF,TGCGCCAGCAGCTTTCAGGGACAGGCGTACGGAAACACCATATATTTT
TRBJ2-7,TRBV28,-,once,CASRLTGRYEQYF,TGTGCCAGCAGGCTGACAGGGAGGTACGAGCAGTACTTC
TRBJ1-5,TRBV28,-,-,CASSFRGEEQPQHF,TGTGCCAGCAGTTTTCGCGGGGAGGAACAGCCCCAGCATTTT
TRBJ1-6,TRBV5-4,-,-,CASSLSGVGSPLHF,TGTGCCAGCAGCTTGTCAGGGGTGGGATCACCCCTCCACTTT
TRBJ1-5,TRBV9,-,few,CASSVGGDARNQPQHF,TGTGCCAGCAGCGTAGGGGGGGATGCTCGCAATCAGCCCCAGCATTTT
TRBJ2-7,TRBV2,TRBD2,-,CASGWGTSGPYEQYF,TGTGCCAGCGGATGGGGGACTAGCGGTCCCTACGAGCAGTACTTC
TRBJ1-1,TRBV5-1,TRBD1,-,CASTYGQGRNTEAFF,TGCGCCAGCACCTACGGACAGGGAAGGAACACTGAAGCTTTCTTT
TRBJ1-4,TRBV2,-,-,CASRKRTDHNEKLFF,TGTGCCAGCAGGAAAAGGACAGACCATAATGAAAAACTGTTTTTT
TRBJ1-2,TRBV19,TRBD1,-,CASSMSTGGYGYTF,TGTGCCAGTAGTATGTCGACAGGGGGCTATGGCTACACCTTC
TRBJ1-1,TRBV4-1,TRBD1,-,CASSQTGQIMNTEAFF,TGCGCCAGCAGCCAAACGGGACAGATTATGAACACTGAAGCTTTCTTT
TRBJ1-1,TRBV7-9,-,-,CASSLGPRNTEAFF,TGTGCCAGCAGCTTAGGGCCTAGGAACACTGAAGCTTTCTTT
TRBJ2-5,TRBV21-1,-,-,CASKIRSGVLQETQYF,TGTGCCAGCAAGATTAGGAGCGGGGTACTTCAAGAGACCCAGTACTTC